A selection of T cell receptor beta chains follows, all from one sample in a study of PD-1 blockade in classical Hodgkin lymphoma. Clones were sequenced by immunoSEQ multiplex PCR, and TCRdb holds only the in-frame ones, with some missing. The data show 30,000 to 40,000 clones, roughly 92% seen once. The input for sequencing was CD4+ T cells from blood, taken before the fourth cycle of nivolumab. All receptors derive from a human donor with classical Hodgkin lymphoma. Each CDR3 is given with its conserved first and last residue. The D gene is left open where the match is weak. Size values are once, few and many counts, or a class for expanded clones, and some rows have none.

clone_size,d_call,j_call,v_call,cdr3_nt,cdr3_aa
-,-,TRBJ2-3,TRBV19,TGTGCCAGTACGGAGAGGGCCGGCGCAGATACGCAGTATTTT,CASTERAGADTQYF
-,TRBD2,TRBJ2-2,TRBV10-1,TGCGCCAGCAGCGTACTAGCGGAGTCCGGGGAGCTGTTTTTT,CASSVLAESGELFF
once,-,TRBJ1-4,TRBV5-1,TGCGCCAGCAGCTTGGTCGATCTAACTAATGAAAAACTGTTTTTT,CASSLVDLTNEKLFF
-,TRBD1,TRBJ2-7,TRBV6-1,TGTGCCAGCAGCGCCCGGACAGGGTCCTACGAGCAGTACTTC,CASSARTGSYEQYF
-,-,TRBJ2-6,TRBV10-3,TGTGCCATCAGTCCAGGGTCTGGGGCCAACGTCCTGACTTTC,CAISPGSGANVLTF
-,-,TRBJ1-3,TRBV28,TGTGCCAGCAGCACCAGCTCTGGAAACACCATATATTTT,CASSTSSGNTIYF
once,-,TRBJ2-5,TRBV5-6,TGTGCCAGCAGCCCCTACAGCCAAGAGACCCAGTACTTC,CASSPYSQETQYF
-,-,TRBJ2-1,TRBV7-9,TGTGCCAGCAGCGGAAGAGACAATGAGCAGTTCTTC,CASSGRDNEQFF
once,-,TRBJ2-7,TRBV14,TGTGCCAGCAGCCAAGTCTACGAGCAGTACTTC,CASSQVYEQYF
-,-,TRBJ2-1,TRBV19,TGTGCCACCCAGTCGGGAGAGCAGTTCTTC,CATQSGEQFF
-,TRBD2,TRBJ2-1,TRBV28,TGTGCCAGCAGAATAGCGGGAGCGAGGAATGAGCAGTTCTTC,CASRIAGARNEQFF
-,-,TRBJ1-5,TRBV6-6,TGTGCCAGCAGCCCCCTTAGCACAGGTAATCAGCCCCAGCATTTT,CASSPLSTGNQPQHF
-,TRBD1,TRBJ1-5,TRBV30,TGTGCCTGGGGAGGCGCCGGGACAGGCTATCAGCCCCAGCATTTT,CAWGGAGTGYQPQHF
-,-,TRBJ1-6,TRBV30,TGTGCCTGGAGTGTAGGCCTTCAGACAGGCCTTAATTCACCCCTCCACTTT,CAWSVGLQTGLNSPLHF
-,-,TRBJ2-7,TRBV5-1,TGCGCCAGCAGCTTGGAACAGGGTTTCGAGCAGTACTTC,CASSLEQGFEQYF
-,-,TRBJ2-5,TRBV5-1,TGCGCCAGCAGCTTGAACCCCCCGCAAGAGACCCAGTACTTC,CASSLNPPQETQYF
-,TRBD1,TRBJ2-7,TRBV27,TGTGCCAGCAGTGTCACAGGACAGGGCGAGCAGTACTTC,CASSVTGQGEQYF
-,-,TRBJ1-2,TRBV5-1,TGCGCCAGCAGCCAAACCGAGGGGGGCTACACCTTC,CASSQTEGGYTF
-,-,TRBJ2-2,TRBV7-6,TGTGCCAGCAGCGCAAACACCGGGGAGCTGTTTTTT,CASSANTGELFF
-,TRBD1,TRBJ2-7,TRBV27,TGTGCCAGCAGTACCTCAACCGGGACAGGGCCCTACGAGCAGTACTTC,CASSTSTGTGPYEQYF
-,-,TRBJ2-6,TRBV29-1,TGCAGCGTTGGTCTAGGTGGAGGACCCTCGGGGGCCAACGTCCTGACTTTC,CSVGLGGGPSGANVLTF
-,-,TRBJ1-2,TRBV21-1,TGTGCCAGCAGCAACCCAGGGCCAGGGGGCGCGCATGGCTACACCTTC,CASSNPGPGGAHGYTF
-,-,TRBJ2-1,TRBV30,TGTGCCTGGAGCCGGGGGACCGGGCCCTACAATGAGCAGTTCTTC,CAWSRGTGPYNEQFF
-,TRBD2,TRBJ2-3,TRBV7-3,TGTGCCAGCAGCTTAAACGCCGGACTAGCGGGTACGGATACGCAGTATTTT,CASSLNAGLAGTDTQYF
-,TRBD2,TRBJ2-1,TRBV5-1,TGCGCCAGCACAAGAGCGGGAAACTACAATGAGCAGTTCTTC,CASTRAGNYNEQFF
-,TRBD2,TRBJ2-7,TRBV7-2,TGTGCCAGCAGCTTAAGGTTCCTGGCTAGCGGGAGTTCGGAGTACTTC,CASSLRFLASGSSEYF
-,TRBD1,TRBJ1-2,TRBV6-5,TGTGCCAGCAGTCCGAGACAGGGATCCCATGGCTACACCTTC,CASSPRQGSHGYTF
-,-,TRBJ1-1,TRBV30,TGTGCCTGGAGTTCAACAGGGCGAGGGACTGAAGCTTTCTTT,CAWSSTGRGTEAFF
once,-,TRBJ2-3,TRBV7-3,TGTGCCAGCAGCTTTTTAGCCACAGATACGCAGTATTTT,CASSFLATDTQYF
-,TRBD1,TRBJ1-2,TRBV6-1,TGTGCCAGCAGCGCTTCTGGACAGGAAAACTATGGCTACACCTTC,CASSASGQENYGYTF